One sample yielded the 11 T cell receptor beta chains listed below, sequenced in a study of CD8+ T cells in alopecia areata. RNA was extracted and reverse transcribed into cDNA as the sequencing template. Method: immunoSEQ multiplex PCR; TCRdb's copy keeps in-frame clones and lacks some. The repertoire consists of tens of thousands of clones, with approximately 50% occurring once and the leading ten covering roughly 6%. Sequencing was performed on NKG2D-high CD8+ T cells sorted from blood. The origin of the receptors is a human donor with alopecia areata.

This clone has just a few counts. Compared with germline, one end of the junction differs, possibly owing to a read error. V and J are TRBV29-1 and TRBJ2-1; 10 nucleotides agree with TRBD2. Germline V gene data show CDR1 as SQVTM and CDR2 as ANQGSEA. The CDR3 extends over 14 amino acids. CDR3: CSPYILAGINEQFF. Here the CDR3 DNA reads TGTTCCCCGTATATACTAGCGGGGATCAATGAGCAGTTCTTC.

V gene TRBV30 combines with J gene TRBJ2-2; the D gene is possibly TRBD1 (6 bases). V lost 4 bases and J lost 6, with 12 bases in between. Germline V gene lookup returns CDR1 GTSNPN and CDR2 SVGIG (reference sequence). CDR3 length: 13 amino acids. CDR3 bases: TGTGCCTGGACCACAGGGAATCCCGGGGAGCTGTTTTTT. Its protein is CAWTTGNPGELFF.

Only a few counts were recorded for this clone. The genes are TRBV27 and TRBJ1-1, with a possible D match to TRBD1 (5 bases). The CDR3 has 12 residues. CDR1 is MNHEY, CDR2 SMNVEV, per germline (reference sequence). Trimming left V 5 bases short and J 11 bases short, with 15 bases between. The DNA for the CDR3 is TGTGCCAGCAGTCCTGAGGGGAGGCGCGCTTTCTTT. It encodes CASSPEGRRAFF.

The chain employs TRBV7-8 and TRBJ2-7; 9 nucleotides agree with TRBD1. Germline CDR1 reads SGHVS; CDR2 reads FQNEAQ. J lost 2 bases, V lost 0 bases, and 2 bases had no gene match. This CDR3 comprises 15 residues. The CDR3 loop reads CASSLAGTGTYEQYF. For the CDR3, the DNA is TGTGCCAGCAGCTTAGCTGGGACAGGGACCTACGAGCAGTACTTC.

J is TRBJ2-5 and V is TRBV5-1; 13 bases map to TRBD2. Germline CDR1 reads SGHRS; CDR2 reads YFSETQ. There are 18 residues in the CDR3. Trimming at V came to 4 bases and at J to 1 base, leaving 10 bases not matched to a gene. The CDR3 loop is CASSEWTSGRKRQETQYF. The CDR3 DNA is TGCGCCAGCAGCGAGTGGACTAGCGGGAGAAAACGCCAAGAGACCCAGTACTTC.

This chain connects TRBV15 to TRBJ1-2; no firm D call. CDR3 length: 13 amino acids. CDR1 and CDR2 from the germline V gene are LNHNV and YYDKDF (reference sequence). V was cut by 0 bases and J by 7 bases, with 9 bases left in between. CDR3 protein: CATSRDLAGGYTF. The CDR3 coding sequence is TGTGCCACCAGCAGAGATCTCGCGGGTGGCTACACCTTC.

The chain recombines TRBV27 with TRBJ1-4; possible D gene TRBD1, 6 bases. This CDR3 has 14 residues. Germline loops: CDR1 MNHEY, CDR2 SMNVEV (reference sequence). With 2 bases removed from V and 7 bases from J, the gap between germline ends came to 11 bases. This CDR3 is CASSLPGAGEKLFF. DNA for the CDR3: TGTGCCAGCAGTTTACCGGGGGCAGGTGAAAAACTGTTTTTT.

This clone was picked up a small number of times. CDR3 sequence reads: CASSLPARENYGYTF. The CDR3 DNA sequence: TGTGCCAGCAGCCTCCCAGCCCGGGAGAACTATGGCTACACCTTC. The chain links TRBV7-9 to TRBJ1-2, with D uncertain. From germline, CDR1 is SEHNR and CDR2 FQNEAQ (reference sequence). The CDR3 has 15 amino acids. V gave up 5 bases and J gave up 2 bases, with 15 bases separating them.

The table lists this clone with a few counts. The chain is built from TRBV19 and TRBJ2-7; the D gene could be TRBD1 or TRBD2 (5 bases each). The germline V and J ends were trimmed by 3 bases and 2 bases, with 14 bases remaining between them. The CDR3 covers 15 residues. Germline CDR1 is LNHDA and CDR2 is SQIVND (reference sequence). The CDR3 loop reads CASSMGVGRTYEQYF. In DNA, the CDR3 is TGTGCCAGTAGTATGGGGGTCGGCAGGACCTACGAGCAGTACTTC.

This sequence joins TRBV19 and TRBJ2-5, with unresolved D. V shed 5 bases and J shed 5 bases, with 12 bases lying between them. This CDR3 contains 13 residues. The germline V gene has CDR1 LNHDA and CDR2 SQIVND (reference sequence). This chain's CDR3 is CASSAYKGETQYF. CDR3 sequence (DNA): TGTGCCAGTAGTGCCTACAAAGGGGAGACCCAGTACTTC.

This chain links TRBV5-1 with TRBJ1-1; tentatively, D is TRBD1 (5 bases). CDR3 length: 13 residues. Trimming stripped 1 base from V and 7 bases from J, with 11 bases between. Germline V lookup: CDR1 SGHRS, CDR2 YFSETQ. CDR3 residues: CASSLPGGVEAFF. The CDR3 DNA reads TGCGCCAGCAGCTTGCCGGGGGGAGTTGAAGCTTTCTTT.